A selection of T cell receptor beta chains follows, all from one sample in a study of T cells after posttransplantation cyclophosphamide. Libraries were prepared by immunoSEQ multiplex PCR; TCRdb keeps only in-frame clonotypes and omits some of them. The table shows 7,000 to 10,000 clones, with 85% occurring only once. The source material was PBMCs, sampled after allogeneic stem cell transplant with posttransplant cyclophosphamide. The receptors were gathered from a female patient in her 40s who received an allogeneic stem cell transplant from an unrelated donor, was CMV-positive, and had no GVHD. Part of the T cell pool may stem from the graft donor. Each CDR3 is given with its conserved first and last residue. The D gene is left open where the match is weak. The listing skips clone size in some rows; elsewhere it reads once, few, many or a size class.

D	size	V	J	DNA	CDR3
-	-	TRBV7-8	TRBJ1-2	TGTGCCAGCAGCCTGGAGATTGGGACACCTTATGGCTACACCTTC	CASSLEIGTPYGYTF
TRBD2	-	TRBV4-1	TRBJ2-1	TGCGCCAGCAGCCCGTTGAATAGCGGGGGTCCAGCTAATGAGCAGTTCTTC	CASSPLNSGGPANEQFF
TRBD1	-	TRBV5-6	TRBJ1-6	TGTGCCAGCAGCCCAGGACAGGGGAATTCACCCCTCCACTTT	CASSPGQGNSPLHF
-	-	TRBV5-1	TRBJ2-7	TGCGCCAGCAGCCTCGGGCAGGGCAGAGACTACGAGCAGTACTTC	CASSLGQGRDYEQYF
-	-	TRBV28	TRBJ2-2	TGTGCCAGCAGTGCAGGCCCGAACACCGGGGAGCTGTTTTTT	CASSAGPNTGELFF
TRBD1	-	TRBV12-5	TRBJ2-7	TGTGCTAGTAGCCGGGACAGGGGGGCCGAGCAGTACTTC	CASSRDRGAEQYF
TRBD1	-	TRBV9	TRBJ1-3	TGTGCCAGCAGCCCTCATGGGGACAGGGCTGGAAACACCATATATTTT	CASSPHGDRAGNTIYF
-	-	TRBV19	TRBJ2-2	TGTGCCACCGCGTGGGCCCCGAACACCGGGGAGCTGTTTTTT	CATAWAPNTGELFF
-	-	TRBV4-1	TRBJ2-1	TGCGCCAGCAGCCAACTACTGTACAATGAGCAGTTCTTC	CASSQLLYNEQFF
-	-	TRBV7-2	TRBJ2-7	TGTGCCAGCAGCCCCAGACAGGTTCACTACGAGCAGTACTTC	CASSPRQVHYEQYF
TRBD2	-	TRBV5-1	TRBJ2-1	TGCGCCAGCAGCCTAGGCGGGGGGGCCTCCTACAATGAGCAGTTCTTC	CASSLGGGASYNEQFF
-	-	TRBV11-3	TRBJ2-5	TGTGCCAGCAGCCCCCCCGTTAGGCTAACGGGGGGCCCACAGGAGACCCAGTACTTC	CASSPPVRLTGGPQETQYF
TRBD2	once	TRBV19	TRBJ2-7	TGTGCCAGTAGTATGGGACTAGCCCACGAGCAGTACTTC	CASSMGLAHEQYF
-	-	TRBV6-1	TRBJ2-3	TGTGCCAGCAGCCTTTCCCTCGGCACAGATACGCAGTATTTT	CASSLSLGTDTQYF
-	-	TRBV11-3	TRBJ2-7	TGTGCCAGCAGCTTAGAGACAGCCTACGAGCAGTACTTC	CASSLETAYEQYF
-	-	TRBV18	TRBJ1-1	TGTGCCGGCATCTTAGGGGACTCAGCTTTCTTT	CAGILGDSAFF
-	-	TRBV27	TRBJ2-6	TGTGCCAGCAGTTCAACCCGGGTCCTTTTCTCTGGGGCCAACGTCCTGACTTTC	CASSSTRVLFSGANVLTF
TRBD1	once	TRBV27	TRBJ1-1	TGTGCCAGCGGTTACAGGGGAATGAACACTGAAGCTTTCTTT	CASGYRGMNTEAFF
-	-	TRBV7-9	TRBJ1-2	TGTGCCAGCAGCTTAGAGCGACGGCAGGGTTATGGCTACACCTTC	CASSLERRQGYGYTF
TRBD1	medium-sized	TRBV18	TRBJ1-3	TGTGCCAGCTCACCGTCCGGGACAGAGGGAAACACCATATATTTT	CASSPSGTEGNTIYF